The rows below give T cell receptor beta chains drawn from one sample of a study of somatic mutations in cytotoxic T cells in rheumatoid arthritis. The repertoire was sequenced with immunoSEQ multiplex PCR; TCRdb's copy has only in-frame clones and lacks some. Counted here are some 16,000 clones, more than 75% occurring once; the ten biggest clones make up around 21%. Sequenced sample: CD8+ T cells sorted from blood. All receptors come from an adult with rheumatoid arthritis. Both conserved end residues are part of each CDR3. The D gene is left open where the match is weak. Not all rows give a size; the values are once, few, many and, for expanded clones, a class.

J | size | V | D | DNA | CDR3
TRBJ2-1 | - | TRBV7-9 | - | TGTGCCAGCAGCTTAAGCGGCAATGAGCAGTTCTTC | CASSLSGNEQFF
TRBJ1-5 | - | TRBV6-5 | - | TGTGCCAGCAGTTACTCCCTGCGTCAGCCCCAGCATTTT | CASSYSLRQPQHF
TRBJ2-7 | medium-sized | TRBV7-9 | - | TGTGCCAGCAGCCTCGGTCCGGGCAGATCTATCGGGGAGCAGTACTTC | CASSLGPGRSIGEQYF
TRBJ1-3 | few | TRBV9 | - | TGTGCCAGCAGCCCCGCAGCGGGAGGAAACACCATATATTTT | CASSPAAGGNTIYF
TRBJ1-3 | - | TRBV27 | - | TGTGCCAGCAGCCTAATTGGGGGGGCTGGAAACACCATATATTTT | CASSLIGGAGNTIYF
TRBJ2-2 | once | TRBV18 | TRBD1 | TGTGCCAGCTCACCGATTCCGGGACAGGGGGCGAACGGGGAGCTGTTTTTT | CASSPIPGQGANGELFF
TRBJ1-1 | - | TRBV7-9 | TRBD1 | TGTGCCAGCAGGCGAGGCGGGACAGAGAACACTGAAGCTTTCTTT | CASRRGGTENTEAFF
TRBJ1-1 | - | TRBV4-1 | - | TGCGCCACCCGCCGAGGGTCAGGGAGGGAAACTGAAGCTTTCTTT | CATRRGSGRETEAFF
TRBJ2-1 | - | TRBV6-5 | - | TGTGCCAGCAGAAAATCTTATTACAATGAGCAGTTCTTC | CASRKSYYNEQFF
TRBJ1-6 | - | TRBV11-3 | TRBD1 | TGTGCCAGCAAACTCCGGGACAGGGAGGATAATTCACCCCTCCACTTT | CASKLRDREDNSPLHF
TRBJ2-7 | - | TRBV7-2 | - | TGTGCCAGCAGCTTCCCTCCTAGCGAGTCCTACGAGCAGTACTTC | CASSFPPSESYEQYF
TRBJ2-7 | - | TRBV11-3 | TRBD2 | TGTGCCAGCAGCCTGGGACTAGCGGTATACGAGCAGTACTTC | CASSLGLAVYEQYF
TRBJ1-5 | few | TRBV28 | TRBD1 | TGTGCCAGCAGTTTATTCCAGGGGGAACGTCCCCAGCATTTT | CASSLFQGERPQHF
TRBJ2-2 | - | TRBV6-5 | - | TGTGCCAGCAGCCCGCAGGACACCGGGGAGCTGTTTTTT | CASSPQDTGELFF
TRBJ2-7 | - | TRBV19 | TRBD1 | TGTGCCTCCCGGGACAGGGGCAACGAGCAGTACTTC | CASRDRGNEQYF
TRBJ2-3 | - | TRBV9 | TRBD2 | TGTGCCAGCAGCACAAGCCCCCGACTAGCGGGAACTACTAGCACAGATACGCAGTATTTT | CASSTSPRLAGTTSTDTQYF
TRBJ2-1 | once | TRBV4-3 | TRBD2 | TGCGCCAGCAGCCAAGAGACTAGCGGGACCTACAATGAGCAGTTCTTC | CASSQETSGTYNEQFF
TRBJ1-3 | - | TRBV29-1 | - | TGCAGCGTTGCTTCTGGAAACACCATATATTTT | CSVASGNTIYF
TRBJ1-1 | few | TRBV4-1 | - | TGCGCCAGCAGCCAAGAAAGGTGGACTGAAGCTTTCTTT | CASSQERWTEAFF
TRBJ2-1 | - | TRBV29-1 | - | TGCAGCGTTGACGGAGAATCCTACAATGAGCAGTTCTTC | CSVDGESYNEQFF
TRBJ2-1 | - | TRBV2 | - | TGTGCCAGCAGTGAGTCTCTTAATTGGGGGCCGAGGAATGAGCAGTTCTTC | CASSESLNWGPRNEQFF
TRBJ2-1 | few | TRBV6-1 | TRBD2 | TGTGCCAGCAGCCGACTAGCGGGAGACTACAATGAGCAGTTCTTC | CASSRLAGDYNEQFF
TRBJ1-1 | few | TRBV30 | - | TGTGCCTGGAGTCCTACAGAGAACACTGAAGCTTTCTTT | CAWSPTENTEAFF
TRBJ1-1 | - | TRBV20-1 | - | TGCAGTGCTGGGGACGGGACTGAGACTTTCTTT | CSAGDGTETFF
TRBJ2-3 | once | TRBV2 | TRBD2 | TGTGCCAGCAGTGAAGGTGGGACTAGCGGCACAGATACGCAGTATTTT | CASSEGGTSGTDTQYF
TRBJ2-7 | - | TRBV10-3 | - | TGTGCCATCACTGATGACAGTTCCTACGAGCAGTACTTC | CAITDDSSYEQYF